Below, 3 T cell receptor beta chains from the same sample are listed, as sequenced in a study of T cell responses to AZD1222 COVID-19 vaccine. Profiled with immunoSEQ multiplex PCR; TCRdb holds only in-frame clones, not every one. The sample records under 130,000 clones, roughly 89% being singletons. The specimen was peripheral blood, collected on day 0 of AZD1222 vaccination. The receptors were gathered from an adult in good health.

A few counts support this clone. V usage is TRBV7-2 and J usage is TRBJ1-4; D unclear. The CDR3 extends over 12 amino acids. Per germline, CDR1 SGHTA and CDR2 FQGNSA. The V gene lost 5 bases and the J gene lost 7 bases, with 8 bases spanning the gap. This CDR3 is CASSRGFEKLFF. CDR3 in DNA: TGTGCCAGCAGCAGAGGGTTTGAAAAACTGTTTTTT.

The gene calls are TRBV28 and TRBJ1-5; 9 nucleotides agree with TRBD1. Trimming removed 10 bases from V and 4 bases from J; junction bases left unmatched: 17. Germline CDR1 is MDHEN and CDR2 is SYDVKM. CDR3 size: 17 residues. The CDR3 DNA is TGTGCCACCCTGCTAAGTGACAGGGGGAGGGATAATCAGCCCCAGCATTTT. It specifies CATLLSDRGRDNQPQHF.

J is TRBJ2-7 and V is TRBV9; tentatively, D is TRBD2 (5 bases). This CDR3 is 16 amino acids long. The V gene lost 0 bases and the J gene lost 1 base, with 14 bases spanning the gap. CDR1 is SGDLS, CDR2 YYNGEE, per germline. The CDR3 bases are TGTGCCAGCAGCGTAGGGAGGAAGGCGTCTTCCTACGAGCAGTACTTC. It specifies CASSVGRKASSYEQYF.